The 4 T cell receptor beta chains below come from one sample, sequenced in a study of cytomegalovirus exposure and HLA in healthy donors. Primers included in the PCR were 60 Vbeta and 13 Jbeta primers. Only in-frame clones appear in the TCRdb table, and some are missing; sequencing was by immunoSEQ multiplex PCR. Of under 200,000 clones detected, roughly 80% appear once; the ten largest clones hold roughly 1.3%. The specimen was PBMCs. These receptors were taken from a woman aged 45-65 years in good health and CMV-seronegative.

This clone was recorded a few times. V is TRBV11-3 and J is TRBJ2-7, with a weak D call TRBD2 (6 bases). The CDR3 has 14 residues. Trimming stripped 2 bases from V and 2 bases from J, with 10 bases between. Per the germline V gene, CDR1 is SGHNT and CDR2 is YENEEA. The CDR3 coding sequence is TGTGCCAGCAGCTTACGGGGGAATACCTACGAGCAGTACTTC. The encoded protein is CASSLRGNTYEQYF. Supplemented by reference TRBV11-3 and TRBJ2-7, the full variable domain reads EAGVVQSPRYKIIEKKQPVAFWCNPISGHNTLYWYLQNLGQGPELLIRYENEEAVDDSQLPKDRFSAERLKGVDSTLKIQPAELGDSAVYLCASSLRGNTYEQYFGPGTRLTVT.

The CDR3, as DNA: TGCGCCAGCAGCTTGGATCTAGCTACTTTTTACGAGCAGTACTTC. Translation gives CASSLDLATFYEQYF. This chain links TRBV5-1 with TRBJ2-7; the D gene is possibly TRBD2 (5 bases). With 0 bases removed from V and 4 bases from J, the gap between germline ends came to 14 bases. The V gene's germline CDR1 is SGHRS and CDR2 YFSETQ. The CDR3 has 15 amino acids.

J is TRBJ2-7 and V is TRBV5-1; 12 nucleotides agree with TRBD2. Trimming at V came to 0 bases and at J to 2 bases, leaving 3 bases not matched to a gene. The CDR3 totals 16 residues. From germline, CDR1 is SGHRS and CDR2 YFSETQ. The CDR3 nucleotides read TGCGCCAGCAGCTTGGGACTAGCGGGAGAGACCTACGAGCAGTACTTC. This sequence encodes CASSLGLAGETYEQYF.

CDR3 sequence reads: CSVQRADGYTF. The CDR3 DNA reads as TGCAGCGTTCAGAGGGCCGATGGCTACACCTTC. The V and J genes are TRBV29-1 and TRBJ1-2; D call uncertain. In germline, CDR1 is SQVTM, CDR2 ANQGSEA. Trimming pared 5 bases from V and 6 bases from J, leaving 10 bases between. The CDR3 is made up of 11 amino acids.